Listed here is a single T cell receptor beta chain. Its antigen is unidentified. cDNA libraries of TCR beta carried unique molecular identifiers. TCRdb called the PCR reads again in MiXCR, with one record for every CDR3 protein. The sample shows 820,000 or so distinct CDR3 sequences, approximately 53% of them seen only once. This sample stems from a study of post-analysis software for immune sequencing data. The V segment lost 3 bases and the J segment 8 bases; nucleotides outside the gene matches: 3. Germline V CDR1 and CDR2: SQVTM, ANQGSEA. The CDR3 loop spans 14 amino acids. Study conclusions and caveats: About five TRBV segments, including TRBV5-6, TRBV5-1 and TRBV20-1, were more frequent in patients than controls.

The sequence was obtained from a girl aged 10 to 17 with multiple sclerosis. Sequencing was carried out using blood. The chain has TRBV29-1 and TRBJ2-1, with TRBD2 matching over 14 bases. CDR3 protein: CSVEGTSGSYEQFF. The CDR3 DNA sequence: TGCAGCGTTGAGGGGACTAGCGGGAGTTATGAGCAGTTCTTC.